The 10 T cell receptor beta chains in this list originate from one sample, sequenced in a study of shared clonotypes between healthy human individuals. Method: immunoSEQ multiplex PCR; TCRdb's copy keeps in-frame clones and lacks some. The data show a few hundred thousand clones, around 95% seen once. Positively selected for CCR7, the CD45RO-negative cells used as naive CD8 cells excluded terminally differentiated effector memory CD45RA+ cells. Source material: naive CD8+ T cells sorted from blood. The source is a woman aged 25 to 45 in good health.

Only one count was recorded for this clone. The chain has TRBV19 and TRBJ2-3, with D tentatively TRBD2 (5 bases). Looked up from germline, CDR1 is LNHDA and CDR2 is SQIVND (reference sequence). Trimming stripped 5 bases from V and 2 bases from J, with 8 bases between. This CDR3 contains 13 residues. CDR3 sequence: CASSAGDTDTQYF. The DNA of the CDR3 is TGTGCCAGTAGTGCGGGCGACACAGATACGCAGTATTTT.

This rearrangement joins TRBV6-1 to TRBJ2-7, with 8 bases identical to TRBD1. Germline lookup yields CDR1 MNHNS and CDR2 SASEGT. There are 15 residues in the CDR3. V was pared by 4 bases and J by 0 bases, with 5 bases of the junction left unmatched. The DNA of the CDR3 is TGTGCCAGCAGTGTTGGGACAGGCTTCTCCTACGAGCAGTACTTC. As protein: CASSVGTGFSYEQYF.

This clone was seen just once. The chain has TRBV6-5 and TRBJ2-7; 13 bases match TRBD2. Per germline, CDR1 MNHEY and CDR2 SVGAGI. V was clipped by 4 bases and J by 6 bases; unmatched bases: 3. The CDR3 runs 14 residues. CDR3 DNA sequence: TGTGCCAGCAGTTCCGGGACTAGCGGGACCGAGCAGTACTTC. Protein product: CASSSGTSGTEQYF.

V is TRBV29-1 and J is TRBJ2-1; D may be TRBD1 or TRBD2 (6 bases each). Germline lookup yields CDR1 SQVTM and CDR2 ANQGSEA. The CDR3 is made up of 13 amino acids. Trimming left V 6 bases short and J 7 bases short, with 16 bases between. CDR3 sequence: CSVRGGGPNEQFF. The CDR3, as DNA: TGCAGCGTGCGGGGTGGGGGGCCAAATGAGCAGTTCTTC.

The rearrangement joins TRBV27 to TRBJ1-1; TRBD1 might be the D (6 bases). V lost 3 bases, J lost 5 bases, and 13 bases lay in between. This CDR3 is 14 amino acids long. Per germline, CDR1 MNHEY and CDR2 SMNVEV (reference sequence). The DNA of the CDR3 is TGTGCCAGCAGTTTCATGACAGGCGGGACTGAAGCTTTCTTT. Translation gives CASSFMTGGTEAFF.

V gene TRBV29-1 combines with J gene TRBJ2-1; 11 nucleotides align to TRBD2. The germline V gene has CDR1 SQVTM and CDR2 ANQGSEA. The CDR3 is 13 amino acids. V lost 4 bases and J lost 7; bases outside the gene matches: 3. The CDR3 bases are TGCAGCGTTGTCTCTAGCGGGAGGAATGAGCAGTTCTTC. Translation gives CSVVSSGRNEQFF.

The CDR3 sequence is CASSRLLTGDNQPQHF. In nucleotides, the CDR3 is TGCGCCAGCAGCCGACTACTTACAGGGGATAATCAGCCCCAGCATTTT. V usage is TRBV4-1 and J usage is TRBJ1-5; 7 nucleotides match TRBD1. V lost 4 bases to trimming and J lost 4 bases; unmatched junction nucleotides: 10. CDR3 length: 16 amino acids. The germline gives CDR1 MGHRA, CDR2 YSYEKL.

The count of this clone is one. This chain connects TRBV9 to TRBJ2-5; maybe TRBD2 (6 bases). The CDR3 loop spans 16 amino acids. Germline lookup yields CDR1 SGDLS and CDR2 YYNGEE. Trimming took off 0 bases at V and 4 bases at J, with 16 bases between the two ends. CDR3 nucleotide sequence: TGTGCCAGCAGCGTAGAGTCGGGACTCAGCCGAGAGACCCAGTACTTC. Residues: CASSVESGLSRETQYF.

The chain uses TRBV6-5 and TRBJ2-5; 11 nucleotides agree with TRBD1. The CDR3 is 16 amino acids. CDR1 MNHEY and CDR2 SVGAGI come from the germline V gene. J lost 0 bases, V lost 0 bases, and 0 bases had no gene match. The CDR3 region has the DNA TGTGCCAGCAGTTACTCGGGACAGGGGGACCAAGAGACCCAGTACTTC. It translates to CASSYSGQGDQETQYF.

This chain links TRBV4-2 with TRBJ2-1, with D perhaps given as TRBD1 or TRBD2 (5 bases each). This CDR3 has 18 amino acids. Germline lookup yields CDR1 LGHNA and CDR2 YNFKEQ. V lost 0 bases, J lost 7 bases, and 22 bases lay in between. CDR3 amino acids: CASSQDGLGHEGMNEQFF. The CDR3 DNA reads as TGTGCCAGCAGCCAAGATGGTTTAGGACACGAGGGCATGAATGAGCAGTTCTTC.